Given below is one T cell receptor beta chain in context. The antigen remains undetermined. The sample is drawn from a study of post-analysis software for immune sequencing data. Study-wide results and caveats: For normalized Chao1 diversity, multiple sclerosis patients scored significantly lower than controls did. Among a few TRBV segments more frequent in patients than controls were TRBV5-6, TRBV5-1 and TRBV20-1.

V was cut by 2 bases and J by 9 bases, with 14 bases left in between. This CDR3 is built from 14 residues. Germline lookup yields CDR1 MGHRA and CDR2 YSYEKL. Included in the TCR beta cDNA libraries were unique molecular identifiers. TCRdb ran MiXCR on the PCR reads and lists one entry per CDR3 protein. This sample yields 820,000 or so distinct CDR3 sequences, of which approximately 53% are seen a single time; about 4.5% belongs to the top ten. This receptor was taken from a girl aged 10 to 17 with multiple sclerosis. The gene calls are TRBV4-1 and TRBJ2-1; D gene ambiguous. Material: blood. CDR3 in amino acids: CASSQWATRGEQFF. CDR3 nucleotides: TGCGCCAGCAGCCAATGGGCCACACGAGGTGAGCAGTTCTTC.